The 16 T cell receptor beta chains below come from one sample, sequenced in a study of control samples from healthy donors and cancer patients. Measured with immunoSEQ multiplex PCR; TCRdb has only the in-frame clones, and not every one. The sample comprises fewer than 200,000 clones, around 96% of which are singletons, and over 0.9% rests with the top ten. Specimen: blood. The receptors here all came from a young woman in good health.

The gene calls are TRBV5-1 and TRBJ2-6, with 12 bases matching TRBD1. Germline CDR1 SGHRS, CDR2 YFSETQ. V lost 4 bases and J lost 0; bases outside the gene matches: 2. CDR3 size: 17 residues. Written as DNA, the CDR3 is TGCGCCAGCAGCGGGGGACAGGGGGCCTCTGGGGCCAACGTCCTGACTTTC. The encoded protein is CASSGGQGASGANVLTF.

The chain links TRBV30 to TRBJ2-1; possibly TRBD1 for D (6 bases). Deletions cut 0 bases from V and 14 bases from J, with 11 bases between. CDR1 and CDR2 (germline): GTSNPN, SVGIG (reference sequence). The CDR3 totals 11 residues. CDR3 sequence: CAWSVRGSEFF. The CDR3 DNA sequence: TGTGCCTGGAGTGTAAGGGGGAGTGAGTTCTTC.

The rearrangement joins TRBV28 to TRBJ2-1, with 7 bases matching TRBD2. J lost 7 bases, V lost 8 bases, and 17 bases had no gene match. This CDR3 is 16 amino acids long. Per germline, CDR1 MDHEN and CDR2 SYDVKM. The CDR3, as DNA: TGTGCCAGCTCCTTCCCGGGGCTAGCGGTGTTGAATGAGCAGTTCTTC. It specifies CASSFPGLAVLNEQFF.

CDR3 in amino acids: CASSPPGGAQIYEQYF. The CDR3 DNA is TGTGCCAGCAGTCCTCCCGGCGGGGCCCAGATCTACGAGCAGTACTTC. J is TRBJ2-7 and V is TRBV11-2; D is perhaps TRBD2 (6 bases). Trimming took off 6 bases at V and 3 bases at J, with 21 bases between the two ends. The CDR3 has 16 residues. In germline, CDR1 is SGHAT, CDR2 FQNNGV.

The rearrangement uses TRBV9 and TRBJ1-2, with a weak D call TRBD1 (6 bases). CDR1 SGDLS and CDR2 YYNGEE come from the germline V gene. This CDR3 is built from 16 residues. V was shortened by 4 bases and J by 8 bases, with 24 bases between the two germline ends. The CDR3 sequence is CASSPGGGQSAAGYTF. CDR3 bases: TGTGCCAGCAGCCCAGGAGGTGGACAGTCGGCCGCGGGCTACACCTTC.

The rearrangement uses TRBV19 and TRBJ1-1; D might be TRBD1 (5 bases). From germline, CDR1 is LNHDA and CDR2 SQIVND (reference sequence). Deletions cut 6 bases from V and 4 bases from J, with 15 bases between. The CDR3 covers 14 residues. This CDR3 is CASRLVGVGTEAFF. In DNA form, the CDR3 reads TGTGCCAGTAGGTTGGTGGGGGTTGGCACTGAAGCTTTCTTT.

V usage is TRBV5-1 and J usage is TRBJ2-2, with 10 bases that match TRBD2. The CDR3 sequence is 17 residues long. The germline gives CDR1 SGHRS, CDR2 YFSETQ. J was trimmed by 5 bases and V by 4 bases; bases with no gene match: 11. CDR3 in DNA: TGCGCCAGCAGCACCGGACTAGCGGCGCAGAGGACCGGGGAGCTGTTTTTT. The encoded protein is CASSTGLAAQRTGELFF.

The gene calls are TRBV5-1 and TRBJ2-2; D unclear. Deletions cut 5 bases from V and 2 bases from J, with 10 bases between. CDR3 length: 14 residues. CDR1 and CDR2 (germline): SGHRS, YFSETQ. This CDR3 reads CASSYLGNTGELFF. Here the CDR3 DNA reads TGCGCCAGCAGTTATCTGGGAAACACCGGGGAGCTGTTTTTT.

The chain employs TRBV12-3 or TRBV12-4 and TRBJ2-3, with D uncertain. V dropped 3 bases and J dropped 5 bases, with 3 bases sitting between them. The length of the CDR3 is 11 residues. As DNA, the CDR3 is TGTGCCAGCAGTTTGGTAGATACGCAGTATTTT. As protein: CASSLVDTQYF.

The genes are TRBV6-5 and TRBJ1-5; the D is unclear. V lost 7 bases and J 9 bases, leaving 13 bases between the germline ends. Germline assignment: CDR1 MNHEY and CDR2 SVGAGI. There are 12 residues in the CDR3. As DNA, the CDR3 is TGTGCCAGCACAGGCGGTCCGGGGCCCCAGCATTTT. The encoded protein is CASTGGPGPQHF.

This CDR3 is CASSSLAGANYGYTF. DNA of the CDR3: TGCGCCAGCAGCTCCCTCGCCGGAGCTAACTATGGCTACACCTTC. The rearrangement uses TRBV5-1 and TRBJ1-2, with no clear D. This CDR3 comprises 15 residues. Looked up from germline, CDR1 is SGHRS and CDR2 is YFSETQ. V was shortened by 3 bases and J by 0 bases, with 12 bases between the two germline ends.

The genes are TRBV7-8 and TRBJ2-5, with D perhaps matching TRBD1 (7 bases). The CDR3 loop spans 15 amino acids. Looked up from germline, CDR1 is SGHVS and CDR2 is FQNEAQ. V gave up 1 base and J gave up 5 bases, with 14 bases separating them. This CDR3 is CASSLGAGGRETQYF. The CDR3 DNA sequence: TGTGCCAGCAGCTTAGGCGCAGGGGGGCGGGAGACCCAGTACTTC.

The rearrangement joins TRBV5-1 to TRBJ1-1; D not resolved. The V end was cut by 0 bases, the J end by 3 bases, with 6 bases between. CDR1 and CDR2 (germline): SGHRS, YFSETQ. The CDR3 runs 13 residues. CDR3 residues: CASSLDDYTEAFF. The CDR3 coding sequence is TGCGCCAGCAGCTTGGACGACTACACTGAAGCTTTCTTT.

V is TRBV2 and J is TRBJ2-5; D is possibly TRBD1 (6 bases). The CDR3 loop spans 15 amino acids. V was shortened by 7 bases and J by 1 base, with 16 bases between the two germline ends. The germline CDR1 and CDR2 sequences are SNHLY and FYNNEI. CDR3 region: CASTLGARAQETQYF. In DNA, the CDR3 is TGTGCCAGCACCCTGGGGGCCAGGGCCCAAGAGACCCAGTACTTC.

V usage is TRBV5-4 and J usage is TRBJ2-5; weak D call: TRBD1 (5 bases). V was cut by 0 bases and J by 4 bases, with 7 bases left in between. The CDR3 runs 13 residues. Per the germline V gene, CDR1 is SGHNT and CDR2 is YYREEE (reference sequence). CDR3 residues: CASSLDRSETQYF. The CDR3 DNA follows: TGTGCCAGCAGCTTGGACAGGTCAGAGACCCAGTACTTC.

The chain links TRBV6-6 to TRBJ2-3; D is possibly TRBD1 (6 bases). V lost 7 bases to trimming and J lost 2 bases, with 13 bases between them. The CDR3 length is 14 residues. The germline V gene encodes CDR1 MNHNY and CDR2 SVGAGI (reference sequence). This CDR3 reads CASTEQGPTDTQYF. For the CDR3, the DNA is TGTGCCAGCACCGAGCAGGGGCCCACAGATACGCAGTATTTT.